A selection of T cell receptor beta chains follows, all from one sample in a study of T cells after yellow fever vaccination. MiXCR was run by TCRdb on the 5' RACE reads, yielding one entry per CDR3 protein. The sample has hundreds of thousands of distinct CDR3 sequences, approximately 9% seen once; the top ten hold more than 15%. Material: PBMCs, obtained on the day of the first yellow fever vaccination. Every receptor here comes from a man between 18 and 35 years old who received the YFV17D yellow fever vaccine. The CDR3 runs from the conserved cysteine through the conserved F or W. A D gene is named only where the DNA matches it firmly. Expanded clones are given a class, and other clones once, few, many or no size at all.

d_call,j_call,v_call,clone_size,cdr3_nt,cdr3_aa
TRBD2,TRBJ2-3,TRBV9,many,TGTGCCAGCTCCGAGGGCGGGGGTACAGATACGCAGTATTTT,CASSEGGGTDTQYF
NA,TRBJ1-2,TRBV3-1,NA,TGTGCCAGCAGCCCACGGACGGAGCCTAACTATGGCTACACCTTC,CASSPRTEPNYGYTF
TRBD2,TRBJ2-5,TRBV20-1,NA,TGCAGTGCTAGCTGGGGTCGGGGGGTGAAGACCCAGTACTTC,CSASWGRGVKTQYF
NA,TRBJ1-3,TRBV6-5,NA,TGTGCCAGCAGTTACCGTCCGGAGCCTGGAAACACCATATATTTT,CASSYRPEPGNTIYF
NA,TRBJ2-5,TRBV4-3,NA,TGCGCCAGCAGCCAAGATACGGGGGAATGGGAAACCCAGTACTTC,CASSQDTGEWETQYF
NA,TRBJ1-5,TRBV5-1,few,TGCGCCAGCCGGGCAAGTTTCGTCAATCAGCCCCAGCATTTT,CASRASFVNQPQHF
NA,TRBJ2-5,TRBV4-3,NA,TGCGCCAGCAGCCAAGGGGTCTCGGGCCTCGGGACCCAGTACTTC,CASSQGVSGLGTQYF
TRBD1,TRBJ1-6,TRBV5-1,many,TGCGCCAGCAGATCGGACAGGGAATATTCACCCCTCCACTTT,CASRSDREYSPLHF
NA,TRBJ1-5,TRBV20-1,few,TGCAGTGCCATAAAAAATAGCGGTCAGCCCCAGCATTTT,CSAIKNSGQPQHF
NA,TRBJ2-3,TRBV19,many,TGTGCCAGTAGTAAGGGCCGCTCCCAGGGGGGGATCACAGATACGCAGTATTTT,CASSKGRSQGGITDTQYF
NA,TRBJ2-2,TRBV9,NA,TGTGCCAGCAGCGCTATCGACCGCAATACCGGGGAGCTGTTTTTT,CASSAIDRNTGELFF
NA,TRBJ2-5,TRBV4-2,NA,TGTGCCAGCAGCCTTGGTCAGGGTGGACAAGAGACCCAGTACTTC,CASSLGQGGQETQYF
NA,TRBJ2-1,TRBV5-6,few,TGTGCCAGCAGCTTGCCTCCGGTTAACGAGCAGTTCTTC,CASSLPPVNEQFF
TRBD1,TRBJ2-2,TRBV7-2,few,TGTGCCAGCAGCCCGAGACAGGGGAATATCCCCGGGGAGCTGTTTTTT,CASSPRQGNIPGELFF
NA,TRBJ2-6,TRBV7-2,many,TGTGCCAGCAGCTTTGGGGCCAACGTCCTGACTTTC,CASSFGANVLTF
TRBD1,TRBJ1-5,TRBV12-3/TRBV12-4,few,TGTGCCAGCAGACGGACAGGGTATAGCAATCAGCCCCAGCATTTT,CASRRTGYSNQPQHF
NA,TRBJ2-6,TRBV30,few,TGTGCCTGGGTCCCGATTTCTGGGGCCAACGTCCTGACTTTC,CAWVPISGANVLTF
TRBD1,TRBJ2-7,TRBV7-2,few,TGTGCCAGCAGCAAGACAGGGTTTGGCTACGAGCAGTACTTC,CASSKTGFGYEQYF
NA,TRBJ1-1,TRBV7-2,NA,TGTGCCAGCAGCTTAAACGGGGGAAGGGGGTCGAACACTGAAGCTTTCTTT,CASSLNGGRGSNTEAFF
NA,TRBJ2-7,TRBV5-1,few,TGCGCCAGCAGCCTGGGGCCGCCCGACGAGCAGTACTTC,CASSLGPPDEQYF
NA,TRBJ2-2,TRBV4-3,few,TGCGCCAGCAGCCAATACTCCTCCGGGGAGCTGTTTTTT,CASSQYSSGELFF
NA,TRBJ1-5,TRBV28,few,TGTGCCACCCGGGGTACGGGGCATCAGCCCCAGCATTTT,CATRGTGHQPQHF
TRBD2,TRBJ2-1,TRBV4-1,NA,TGCGCCAGCAGCCAAGATTCCCTAGCGGGGAGCAATGAGCAGTTCTTC,CASSQDSLAGSNEQFF
NA,TRBJ1-6,TRBV4-1,NA,TGCGCCAGCAGCCCCCCTCCCTCGACAGTTAATTCACCCCTCCACTTT,CASSPPPSTVNSPLHF
TRBD1,TRBJ1-1,TRBV20-1,NA,TGCAGTGTTCTACCTGGGACAGGCCGGTTTTCGAACACTGAAGCTTTCTTT,CSVLPGTGRFSNTEAFF
NA,TRBJ1-1,TRBV19,NA,TGTGCCAGTCGGGACCCGGGCACTGAAGCTTTCTTT,CASRDPGTEAFF
TRBD1,TRBJ1-1,TRBV18,NA,TGTGCCAGCTCACGGGCGACAGGGATCGACACTGAAGCTTTCTTT,CASSRATGIDTEAFF
NA,TRBJ1-2,TRBV5-1,many,TGCGCCAGCAGCTCAAGCAGGGGTGACTATGGCTACACCTTC,CASSSSRGDYGYTF
TRBD1,TRBJ1-1,TRBV11-2,many,TGTGCCAGCAGAGGATACGACAGGGGAAACACTGAAGCTTTCTTT,CASRGYDRGNTEAFF
NA,TRBJ2-1,TRBV6-1,few,TGTGCCAGCAGTGAACCTACGAGCTCCTACAATGAGCAGTTCTTC,CASSEPTSSYNEQFF
TRBD2,TRBJ2-1,TRBV7-2,many,TGTGCCAGCAGCCCCAATCCGACGGGGGGGGACAATGAGCAGTTCTTC,CASSPNPTGGDNEQFF
TRBD1,TRBJ1-2,TRBV6-5,few,TGTGCCAGCAGTTACTCGAGCGGGACAGGGGGCAATGGCTACACCTTC,CASSYSSGTGGNGYTF
NA,TRBJ2-3,TRBV20-1,NA,TGCAGTGCCTATTTAGGGGGTAGTGGGACAGATACGCAGTATTTT,CSAYLGGSGTDTQYF
TRBD2,TRBJ2-3,TRBV10-3,NA,TGTGCCATCAGTGAGGAACTAGCGGGGGGCCTCGATACGCAGTATTTT,CAISEELAGGLDTQYF
NA,TRBJ1-5,TRBV12-3/TRBV12-4,NA,TGTGCCAGCAGTCCTTCCGCGGGGGAGGTGCCCCAGCATTTT,CASSPSAGEVPQHF
NA,TRBJ2-1,TRBV15,NA,TGTGCCACCAGCTCTCCTAATGAGCAGTTCTTC,CATSSPNEQFF
TRBD1,TRBJ1-5,TRBV4-2,few,TGTGCCAGCAGCCAAGATCCAGGGGGCAGGGGTCAGCCCCAGCATTTT,CASSQDPGGRGQPQHF
NA,TRBJ2-4,TRBV11-2,NA,TGTGCCAGCAGCTCGGAACAAAAAAACATTCAGTACTTC,CASSSEQKNIQYF
NA,TRBJ2-5,TRBV20-1,many,TGCAGTGCGAGCGCTCCGGGGAGTGGGGAGACCCAGTACTTC,CSASAPGSGETQYF
NA,TRBJ2-1,TRBV19,NA,TGTGCCAGTAGTATATTGGCAGGGGAAGGCAATGAGCAGTTCTTC,CASSILAGEGNEQFF
TRBD2,TRBJ2-4,TRBV19,few,TGTGCCAGTAGTATGAGACTAGCGTGGAACAAAAACATTCAGTACTTC,CASSMRLAWNKNIQYF
TRBD1,TRBJ1-2,TRBV5-1,NA,TGCGCCAGCAGCGAGATTGGCGGGACAGGGAACGGCTACACCTTC,CASSEIGGTGNGYTF
NA,TRBJ2-6,TRBV4-3,NA,TGCGCCAGCAGCCAAGATTTGGACCCTGGGGCCAACGTCCTGACTTTC,CASSQDLDPGANVLTF
TRBD2,TRBJ2-1,TRBV20-1,NA,TGCAGTGCGAGAGTAGCGGGGGGATACAATGAGCAGTTCTTC,CSARVAGGYNEQFF
TRBD2,TRBJ2-3,TRBV12-3/TRBV12-4,many,TGTGCCAGCAGTTTAATAGCGGGGGGCACAGATACGCAGTATTTT,CASSLIAGGTDTQYF
NA,TRBJ1-1,TRBV5-1,NA,TGCGCCAGCATACCAACCCCGGCCGAGAACACTGAAGCTTTCTTT,CASIPTPAENTEAFF
TRBD2,TRBJ2-2,TRBV20-1,NA,TGCAGTGCGCCCCCTAGCGGGGGAAACACCGGGGAGCTGTTTTTT,CSAPPSGGNTGELFF
NA,TRBJ1-1,TRBV5-1,many,TGCGCCAGCAGACTGCGGGACACGAACACTGAAGCTTTCTTT,CASRLRDTNTEAFF
TRBD2,TRBJ2-4,TRBV20-1,NA,TGCAGTGCCCAGACTAGCGGGGGGACCTTAGCCAAAAACATTCAGTACTTC,CSAQTSGGTLAKNIQYF
NA,TRBJ2-5,TRBV10-3,NA,TGTGCCATCAGTGACAGGGAAGAGACCCAGTACTTC,CAISDREETQYF
NA,TRBJ1-1,TRBV7-2,NA,TGTGCCAGCAGCGCATCCGCCGGGAACACTGAAGCTTTCTTT,CASSASAGNTEAFF
NA,TRBJ1-1,TRBV5-6,many,TGTGCCAGCAGCTTGGCTAGGGTAAACACTGAAGCTTTCTTT,CASSLARVNTEAFF
TRBD1,TRBJ1-2,TRBV29-1,few,TGCAGCGTTGAAGAGGACAGGGGGCGCACAGATGGCTACACCTTC,CSVEEDRGRTDGYTF